This T cell receptor beta chain was documented in a study of cytomegalovirus exposure and HLA in healthy donors (dated 2017 in TCRdb). For the wider study: An earlier analysis of approximately 590 of the donors reported more than 250 Gb of sequence data and 117 million unique TCR beta sequences from roughly 180 million T cells. The study profiled the T cell repertoires of around 700 subjects by immunosequencing and related them to cytomegalovirus serostatus. HLA typing covered class I and class II loci at four-digit resolution. Besides the first cohort of around 700 subjects, a separate validation cohort made up of over 100 different subjects was used. Typing coverage differed by locus: A, B, C, DRB1 and DQB1 were typed in roughly 620-640 donors, DQA1 in 522, DPA1 in 600 to 610, and DPB1 in just under 480. Rather than using new phenotypic data, the later analysis identified candidate immune exposures from TCR beta sequences and from how often those sequences occurred across donors. The study aimed to test whether cataloging public T cell receptors could reveal signatures of past pathogen exposure. In a later genetic analysis, genome-wide SNP genotypes for about three fifths of the roughly 670 donors were used, and that subset was treated as a discovery cohort. Donor age, sex, ethnicity and CMV serostatus were compiled together with the repertoire data. Of the roughly 400 genotyped donors, 65% to 90% fell in the genetic ancestry cluster associated with self-reported Caucasian donors. To predict cytomegalovirus infection status, the study brought together high-throughput TCR immunosequencing, statistical association of individual TCRs with disease status, and machine learning. An earlier analysis of around 580 of the donors used high-throughput TCR beta sequencing to judge whether each TCR beta V gene segment behaved as functional or pseudogenic. Because of strong linkage in the cohort, roughly five DR-DQ haplotypes were treated as single units for association and clustering. Among roughly 400 genotyped donors of the cohort, an average of around 220,000 unique TCR beta nucleotide sequences was sequenced per donor, of which 15% to 20% were non-productive. A later analysis re-examined previously published TCR beta repertoires from roughly 720 donors and added high-resolution HLA genotyping to investigate patterns of TCR occurrence. An early release covering more than 500 HLA-typed donors comprised about 310 gigabases of sequencing data and roughly 86 million unique TCR sequences. Every repertoire in the discovery cohort had been generated on one and the same sequencing platform.

In the case of this clone: Its antigen is not yet known. Base qualities were left out, and no much larger clone turns up one base away.

What the work shows at the level of the full study, not this receptor alone: In a later analysis, TCR association rates were found to vary across HLA loci, with the most associated TCRs seen for DRB1 alleles and the fewest for HLA-C alleles. Assigning TCR associations to individual alleles was difficult when HLA alleles, especially DR and DQ, strongly co-occurred. A cluster of highly shared sequence variants was judged likely to be a technical artifact of the sequencing pipeline. Only TCR beta chains were sequenced in this cohort, and the absence of alpha or paired-chain data limited detectable features. A further reported finding was that TCR beta sequences accurately predicted the HLA-A and HLA-B alleles for most subjects in the first cohort. The authors suggested that the approach could potentially be extended to other disease states and immunological phenotypes. A later analysis found that HLA-associated TCR beta chains were more clonally expanded and had lower generation probabilities than equally common non-associated chains. A later analysis reported that several top co-occurrence clusters appeared linked to parvovirus B19, influenza, CMV and Epstein-Barr virus. Compared with the 666-donor mean, donors in an Asian-associated ancestry cluster had fewer N-insertions in productive TCRs, according to a later genetic analysis. While some public TCRs were present in many individuals, most TCR sequences turned up only very rarely across donors. Cytomegalovirus status was reported to be diagnosed by the classifier with high specificity and sensitivity in both the original and validation cohorts. The earlier analysis of some 540 of the donors excluded some 15 rarely observed V segments, including chromosome 9 orphons, because counts were too low. CMV serostatus was the only immune exposure information available for the cohort. Some IMGT-functional V segments, including TRBV6-2 and TRBV6-3, could not be told apart with the 87-base-pair reads, so those segments were excluded. The study gave a list of about 160 TCR beta chains associated with cytomegalovirus. The presence/absence analyses assumed that sequencing depth was roughly uniform across donors, and that assumption may not be true. A later analysis associated approximately 17,000 TCR beta sequences with specific HLA alleles at a false discovery rate of 0.05. According to a later analysis, most CMV-associated TCR beta chains appeared to be HLA-restricted, and the HLA associations seemed to be driven largely by CMV exposure. In vitro tests confirmed that three of the cytomegalovirus-associated TCR beta chains recognize cytomegalovirus antigens. An earlier analysis of around 600 of the donors showed that most TCR beta V segments appeared in productive rearrangements either about 87% or about 30% of the time, which broadly matched IMGT annotations. Because HLA typing was unavailable for some donors at each locus, only the typed subset was used in association tests. V-gene and J-gene trimming of TCR beta chains was associated with a missense DCLRE1C variant in a later genetic analysis, and the association was replicated in an independent cohort. Correlated functional status among segregating V segments might reflect linkage disequilibrium, but an unknown experimental factor could not be ruled out.

The cohort comprised hundreds of healthy bone marrow donors. All cohort members were sampled while nominally healthy, although unrecorded immune exposures were likely present. The donor was CMV seropositive and belonged to the group of a few hundred seropositive cohort members. A peripheral blood sample was collected from each donor, and TCR beta sequencing was performed on peripheral blood mononuclear cells. Genomic DNA was extracted from the blood cell samples with the Qiagen DNeasy Blood Extraction Kit. The library was made by the immunoSEQ multiplex PCR assay. For the multiplex PCR, a mixture combining 60 forward primers for TCR Vbeta segments and 13 reverse primers for TCR Jbeta segments was used. The CDR3 region of rearranged TCR beta genes was amplified from genomic DNA by a multiplex PCR assay. Amplified TCR beta libraries were sequenced as 87-base-pair reads on the Illumina HiSeq System. Turning to the authors' computational methods: A later analysis counted tens of millions of unique TCR beta chains across the 640 or so repertoires, and roughly 9.9 million of these chains were shared by at least two donors. Raw reads were error-corrected and collapsed into unique sequences by a nearest-neighbor algorithm in which closely related sequences were merged to remove PCR and sequencing errors. To assign V, D and J gene segments, CDR3 sequences were aligned to IMGT reference sequences. For a sequence to be retained, at least a six-nucleotide match to both a V gene segment and a J gene segment was required. Rearrangements were classified as productive when the CDR3 lacked stop codons and remained in frame with V and J, and all other rearrangements were classified as non-productive. CDR3 was defined according to IMGT convention as the region running from the second conserved V-encoded cysteine to the conserved J-encoded phenylalanine. Sequences without an unambiguous match to a single V gene segment were excluded from the earlier analysis of approximately 600 of the donors. An earlier analysis of a few hundred of the donors called V segments functional above 56.7% productive rearrangements and segregating when the between-donor standard deviation exceeded 5%. A statistical classification framework was built to diagnose cytomegalovirus status from the catalog of TCR beta chain sequences. A later analysis assigned V and J genes by comparing TCR nucleotide sequences with IMGT/GENE-DB human TR gene sequences. A later analysis assigned CDR3 sequences and most-parsimonious VDJ recombination scenarios with the TCRdist pipeline. In a later analysis, each TCR beta chain was defined by its CDR3 amino acid sequence together with its V-gene family, and reads without a unique V-gene family were excluded. To address suspected cross-contamination and a sequencing artifact, a later analysis removed around 590 highly shared, low-generation-probability nucleotide sequences. In a later analysis, a clonal expansion index was calculated for each public chain from normalized within-repertoire ranks of inferred template counts. In a later analysis, generation probabilities were computed using a VDJ recombination model fitted to out-of-frame rearrangements, and the results were checked against IGoR. In a later analysis, TCR-TCR, TCR-HLA and TCR-CMV co-occurrence was scored with hypergeometric tests, and a repertoire-size bias correction was applied to TCR pairs. A later analysis estimated false discovery rates by permuting HLA or CMV assignments 20 times. A later analysis grouped co-occurring TCRs with DBSCAN, adding TCRdist sequence similarity when clustering within HLA-allele-positive subsets. For co-occurrence clustering, repertoires with fewer than 30,000 or more than 120,000 public chains were excluded, along with a handful of repertoires with anomalous nucleotide sharing. TCRdb mirrors the immuneACCESS table, restricted to in-frame sequences. Some clones are absent from its copies; in checked studies, under half trace to an unresolved V gene, and the reason for the others is unknown. That table is the source of V, J and clone size, and D and trimming were worked out from the DNA. The sample profile shows around 95,000 clones; roughly four fifths of them were found once. The ten most abundant clones make up 3% to 4% of the sample.

CDR3 length: 16 amino acids, cysteine to phenylalanine. Only the CDR3 part of the read is kept: 48 bases, read in frame from the first base. Germline trimming amounts to 0 bases on V and 4 bases on J, with 7 as the count of junction bases outside the gene matches. From the germline V gene (reference sequence), CDR1 is LNHNV and CDR2 is YYDKDF. The sequence joins TRBV15 to TRBJ2-5; a stretch of 8 junction bases matches TRBD1. What was sequenced was PBMCs. The receptor was derived from a man aged 25 to 45 in good health and CMV-seropositive. The DNA is TGTGCCACCAGCAGAGACCTCAGGGGGCCCACAGAGACCCAGTACTTC. Its protein reads: CATSRDLRGPTETQYF.